A selection of T cell receptor beta chains follows, all from one sample in a study of response to subunit inactivated influenza vaccine. TCRdb re-called the RT-PCR reads through MiXCR, storing one row per CDR3 protein. The sample carries 650,000 to 700,000 distinct CDR3 sequences, approximately 14% recorded once. This specimen was PBMCs from blood, taken about 12 days after vaccination. These receptors all come from a man aged 50-59 years who received an inactivated influenza vaccine. The CDR3 runs from the conserved cysteine through the conserved F or W. The D gene is left open where the match is weak. Size values are once, few and many counts, or a class for expanded clones, and some rows have none.

abundance	d_gene	j_gene	v_gene	CDR3nt	CDR3aa
NA	NA	TRBJ2-6	TRBV7-2	TGTGCCAGCAGCTTAGCGGCCATCAGGAATGGGGCCAACGTCCTGACTTTC	CASSLAAIRNGANVLTF
NA	TRBD1	TRBJ2-2	TRBV24-1	TGTGCCACCAGTGATTGGGACAGAGAGAACACCGGGGAGCTGTTTTTT	CATSDWDRENTGELFF
NA	NA	TRBJ2-3	TRBV7-9	TGTGCCAGCAGCGGATCAGATACGCAGTATTTT	CASSGSDTQYF
few	NA	TRBJ1-1	TRBV6-2/TRBV6-3	TGTGCCAGCAGTTACGTAAGGGGCGCGGGGTTAAACACTGAAGCTTTCTTT	CASSYVRGAGLNTEAFF
few	TRBD1	TRBJ2-1	TRBV5-4	TGTGCCAGGGACAGGGGTCCGCTCTACAATGAGCAGTTCTTC	CARDRGPLYNEQFF
few	NA	TRBJ1-1	TRBV2	TGTGCCAGCAGTGAGGGGTGGGGGAGGAACACTGAAGCTTTCTTT	CASSEGWGRNTEAFF
many	NA	TRBJ1-1	TRBV6-5	TGTGCCAGCAGTTATTCGGGGGGGACTGAAGCTTTCTTT	CASSYSGGTEAFF
few	NA	TRBJ1-5	TRBV10-3	TGTGCCATCAGGGCCAGTGGGGGGAAGAGTCAGCCCCAGCATTTT	CAIRASGGKSQPQHF
NA	NA	TRBJ1-1	TRBV30	TGTGCCTGGAGCCCAGGGGACACTGAAGCTTTCTTT	CAWSPGDTEAFF
many	NA	TRBJ1-1	TRBV7-9	TGTGCCAGCAGCTTAGTCGGCGACGGGACTGAAGCTTTCTTT	CASSLVGDGTEAFF
few	NA	TRBJ2-7	TRBV7-2	TGTGCCAGCAGCTTATGGCACGAGCAGTACTTC	CASSLWHEQYF
few	NA	TRBJ1-1	TRBV10-2	TGCGCCAGCACCAGACTGCTATACATGAACACTGAAGCTTTCTTT	CASTRLLYMNTEAFF
NA	TRBD1	TRBJ1-6	TRBV7-8	TGTGCCAGCAGGCCCTCATCCGGGACAGGGATAAAAAATTCACCCCTCCACTTT	CASRPSSGTGIKNSPLHF
few	NA	TRBJ2-3	TRBV20-1	TGCAGTGCTAGAGAACGTTGGAATACGCAGTATTTT	CSARERWNTQYF
NA	NA	TRBJ2-2	TRBV27	TGTGCCAGCAGTTTTACGGGACTGGAATACACCGGGGAGCTGTTTTTT	CASSFTGLEYTGELFF
many	NA	TRBJ2-1	TRBV11-2	TGTGCCAGCAGCGCTGTAGGGGTTATCCGTCAGTTCTTC	CASSAVGVIRQFF
few	NA	TRBJ2-1	TRBV5-1	TGCGCCAGCCAATCGAATTACAATGAGCAGTTCTTC	CASQSNYNEQFF
NA	TRBD2	TRBJ2-1	TRBV7-9	TGTGCCAGCAGCTTAGGGGGACTAGCGCTCCAGTTCTTC	CASSLGGLALQFF
few	TRBD2	TRBJ2-2	TRBV6-2/TRBV6-3	TGTGCCAGCAGACCGGGACTAGCGGGAGCCGGGGAGCTGTTTTTT	CASRPGLAGAGELFF
NA	NA	TRBJ2-3	TRBV15	TGTGCCACCAGCAGAAGTCAGGCCACAGATACGCAGTATTTT	CATSRSQATDTQYF
few	TRBD1	TRBJ2-3	TRBV4-2	TGTGCCAGCAGCCTGTGGGACAGGGGGCGAACAGATACGCAGTATTTT	CASSLWDRGRTDTQYF
few	NA	TRBJ1-1	TRBV19	TGTGCCAGTAGTAGTGCATTCTCGGCCAGGTCGAACACTGAAGCTTTCTTT	CASSSAFSARSNTEAFF
few	NA	TRBJ2-7	TRBV20-1	TGCAGTGCTATTCACGGGCCGGGGTACGAGCAGTACTTC	CSAIHGPGYEQYF
few	TRBD2	TRBJ2-5	TRBV7-2	TGTGCCACAGGATCGGGGGGGTTGAAGACCCAGTACTTC	CATGSGGLKTQYF
NA	TRBD1	TRBJ2-5	TRBV20-1	TGCAGTGCTTCAAGACAGGGGACGTCCCATGGGACCCAGTACTTC	CSASRQGTSHGTQYF
few	TRBD1	TRBJ1-2	TRBV3-1	TGTGCCAGCAGCCACCGGGACAGGGGGCGCGTTGCTAATGGCTACACCTTC	CASSHRDRGRVANGYTF
NA	NA	TRBJ1-3	TRBV11-2	TGTGCCAGCAGCCCGCAGGGAGTTGGAAACACCATATATTTT	CASSPQGVGNTIYF
many	TRBD1	TRBJ2-7	TRBV28	TGTGCCAGCAGTGAGGGACAGTCCTACGAGCAGTACTTC	CASSEGQSYEQYF
NA	NA	TRBJ2-7	TRBV18	TGTGCCAGCTCACCAGCTATCGGGGCCTACGAGCAGTACTTC	CASSPAIGAYEQYF
NA	NA	TRBJ1-5	TRBV3-1	TGTGCCAGCAGCCGAGCCGTCAATCAGCCCCAGCATTTT	CASSRAVNQPQHF
NA	NA	TRBJ2-3	TRBV10-3	TGTGCCATCAGTGGAGCCGGGAACACAGATACGCAGTATTTT	CAISGAGNTDTQYF
many	NA	TRBJ2-7	TRBV12-3/TRBV12-4	TGTGCCAGCAGTTTGTACAGCCGTTACGAGCAGTACTTC	CASSLYSRYEQYF
NA	NA	TRBJ1-5	TRBV28	TGTGCCAGCAGTGTGATCCGGGAGAGCAATCAGCCCCAGCATTTT	CASSVIRESNQPQHF
NA	TRBD2	TRBJ2-1	TRBV3-1	TGTGCCAGCAGCCAAGGGCTAGCGGGAGGAGCGAATGAGCAGTTCTTC	CASSQGLAGGANEQFF
few	NA	TRBJ1-5	TRBV12-3/TRBV12-4	TGTGCCAGCAGCTCGGGGGAGGGGAGCAATCAGCCCCAGCATTTT	CASSSGEGSNQPQHF
many	TRBD1	TRBJ2-3	TRBV4-2	TGTGCCGCGGGACAGGGCACAGATACGCAGTATTTT	CAAGQGTDTQYF
NA	TRBD2	TRBJ2-7	TRBV5-1	TGCGCCAGCAGCTTGAATGGGGGGGACTACCACGAGCAGTACTTC	CASSLNGGDYHEQYF
NA	NA	TRBJ2-7	TRBV2	TGTGCCAGCAGTGAGTACGGCGCCTACGAGCAGTACTTC	CASSEYGAYEQYF
NA	TRBD2	TRBJ2-1	TRBV7-8	TGTGCCAGCACCGGGACTAGCGGGAGTATCGGCTACAATGAGCAGTTCTTC	CASTGTSGSIGYNEQFF
NA	TRBD2	TRBJ2-7	TRBV5-1	TGCGCCAGCAGCCGGAGCGGGGCAAGCTCCTACGAGCAGTACTTC	CASSRSGASSYEQYF
few	TRBD2	TRBJ2-2	TRBV20-1	TGCAGTGCAAGAGCGGGAGGGGTCACCGGGGAGCTGTTTTTT	CSARAGGVTGELFF
few	TRBD1	TRBJ1-5	TRBV6-2/TRBV6-3	TGTGCCAGCAGTTACCGGGACAGTAAGAGCAATCAGCCCCAGCATTTT	CASSYRDSKSNQPQHF
few	TRBD2	TRBJ2-1	TRBV3-1	TGTGCCAGCAGTGTAACTAGCGGGGAAGTTGAGCAGTTCTTC	CASSVTSGEVEQFF